This TCR beta chain stems from a study of CD8 T cells in ankylosing spondylitis (dated by TCRdb to 2015 to 2018). About the full investigation: The study set out to find disease-linked TCR variants by profiling T cell receptor beta repertoires in ankylosing spondylitis patients and healthy donors. The whole study cohort included 85 to 120 healthy donors and 20 to 30 ankylosing spondylitis patients. Samples of peripheral blood were taken, and for ankylosing spondylitis patients, synovial fluid was collected as well.

Sequenced using an Illumina HiSeq 2500. Quantitative 5'-RACE with molecular barcodes was the method used to prepare the TCR beta libraries. As for the authors' bioinformatics: A new computational method based on a probabilistic model of VDJ rearrangement was used to identify disease-linked TCR variants. TCRdb reran the public reads through fastp at Q25 and MiXCR, keeping productive beta chains. Rows matching on CDR3 protein sequence are summarized as one entry with the most common DNA and genes. These V and J calls rely on TCRdb rather than the paper's analysis. Present in this sample are 90,000 to 100,000 distinct CDR3 sequences, about 8% of which were seen just once. The ten largest clonotypes hold 8.5% to 10% of the sample. This clonotype was seen a handful of times. This receptor's antigen is unknown. The record has no base qualities; no much larger clone is one base away. The full study reports these points: The disease-linked clones showed a CD8+ phenotype and occurred at relatively low frequencies in peripheral blood. Blood from ankylosing spondylitis patients appeared to be characterized by a TCR beta motif made up of under ten highly homologous amino acid variants. Some motif variants were previously reported in synovial fluid and blood of reactive arthritis patients, suggesting common disease-initiation mechanisms. The disease-linked clones were reported as significantly enriched in matched synovial fluid samples from ankylosing spondylitis patients.

The CDR3, cysteine through phenylalanine, is 15 amino acids long. The read is trimmed to its CDR3 DNA, 45 bases read in frame from base 1. The germline V gene provides CDR1 SGHRS and CDR2 YFSETQ. V is cut back by 4 bases and J by 3 bases, with 8 bases in the junction unmatched. Sequenced input: blood, either unsorted or a sorted T cell fraction (not recorded which). The sequence joins TRBV5-1 to TRBJ2-3; 7 nucleotides in the junction match TRBD1. The clonotype originates from a male donor with ankylosing spondylitis or in good health (not recorded which). The nucleotides are TGCGCCAGCAGCCCGACAGGGTACGGGACAGATACGCAGTATTTT. This gives the protein CASSPTGYGTDTQYF. This CDR3, with the reference TRBV5-1 and TRBJ2-3 proteins standing in past its ends, gives the full variable domain KAGVTQTPRYLIKTRGQQVTLSCSPISGHRSVSWYQQTPGQGLQFLFEYFSETQRNKGNFPGRFSGRQFSNSRSEMNVSTLELGDSALYLCASSPTGYGTDTQYFGPGTRLTVL.